This T cell receptor (beta chain) was documented in a study of cytomegalovirus exposure and HLA in healthy donors. General study findings and limits: Cytomegalovirus status was reportedly diagnosed by the classifier with high specificity and sensitivity. The study recorded about 160 TCR beta chains that were cytomegalovirus-associated.

The method was immunoSEQ multiplex PCR; TCRdb's version includes in-frame clones alone and lacks a portion of them. The sample records 150,000 to 250,000 clones, about 79% being singletons. Points on this clone: Its target is unknown.

The V gene's germline CDR1 is SEHNR and CDR2 FQNEAQ (reference sequence). This CDR3 is built from 16 residues. After removal of 5 bases from V and 5 bases from J, the junction contained 10 bases not matched to a gene. The origin of this receptor is a woman aged 30 to 39 in good health and CMV-seropositive. The sample was PBMCs. The rearrangement uses TRBV7-9 and TRBJ2-5, with 11 bases aligning to TRBD2. This CDR3 reads CASSPIAGGYGETQYF. The CDR3 region has the DNA TGTGCCAGCAGCCCAATAGCGGGAGGGTACGGGGAGACCCAGTACTTC.